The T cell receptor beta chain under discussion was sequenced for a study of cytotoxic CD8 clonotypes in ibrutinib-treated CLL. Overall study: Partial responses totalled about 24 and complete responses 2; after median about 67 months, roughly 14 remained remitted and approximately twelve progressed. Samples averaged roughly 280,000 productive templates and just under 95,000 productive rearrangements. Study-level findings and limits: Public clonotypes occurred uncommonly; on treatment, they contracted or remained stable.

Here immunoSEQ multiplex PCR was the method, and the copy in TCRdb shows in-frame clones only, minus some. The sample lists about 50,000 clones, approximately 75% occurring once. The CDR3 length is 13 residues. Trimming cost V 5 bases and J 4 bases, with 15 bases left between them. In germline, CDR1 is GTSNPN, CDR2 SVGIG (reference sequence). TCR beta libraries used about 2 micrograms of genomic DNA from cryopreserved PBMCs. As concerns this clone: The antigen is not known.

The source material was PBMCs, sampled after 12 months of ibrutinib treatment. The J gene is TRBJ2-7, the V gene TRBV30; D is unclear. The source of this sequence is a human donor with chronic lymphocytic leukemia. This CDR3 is CAWGPVGLYEQYF. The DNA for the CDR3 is TGTGCCTGGGGCCCTGTGGGTTTGTACGAGCAGTACTTC. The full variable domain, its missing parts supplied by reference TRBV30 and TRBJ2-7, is SQTIHQWPATLVQPVGSPLSLECTVEGTSNPNLYWYRQAAGRGLQLLFYSVGIGQISSEVPQNLSASRPQDRQFILSSKKLLLSDSGFYLCAWGPVGLYEQYFGPGTRLTVT.